This T cell receptor (beta chain) emerged from a study of T cells after yellow fever vaccination. Study as a whole: Preparation used SMART-Seq v4 Ultra Low Input for the low-cell-number fractions. General study results and limits: Researchers cautioned that FACS-sorted repertoires could harbor abundant clonotypes contaminating from the bulk population.

TCRdb re-derived calls from the 5' RACE reads in MiXCR, one entry per CDR3 protein. The sample has 100,000 to 150,000 distinct CDR3 sequences; 12% to 15% are singletons. Turning to this clonotype: Its antigen is unknown.

Looked up from germline, CDR1 is LGHDT and CDR2 is YNNKEL (reference sequence). Trimming left V 0 bases short and J 6 bases short, with 9 bases between. The CDR3 spans 14 residues. This clonotype originated in a man aged 18 to 30 who received the YFV17D yellow fever vaccine. The input for sequencing was CD8+ T cells sorted from PBMCs, taken 5 days after the yellow fever booster vaccination. The rearrangement joins TRBV3-1 to TRBJ2-1; tentative D call: TRBD1 (6 bases). CDR3 residues: CASSQDSGVNEQFF. The CDR3 DNA reads as TGTGCCAGCAGCCAAGATTCAGGGGTCAATGAGCAGTTCTTC.